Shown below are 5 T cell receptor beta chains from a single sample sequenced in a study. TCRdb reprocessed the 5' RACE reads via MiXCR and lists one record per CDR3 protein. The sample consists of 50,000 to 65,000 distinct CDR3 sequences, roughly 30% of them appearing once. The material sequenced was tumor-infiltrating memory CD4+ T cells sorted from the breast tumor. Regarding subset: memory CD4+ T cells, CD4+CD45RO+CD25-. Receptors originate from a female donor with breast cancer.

The CDR3 here is CASSQTGASNQPQHF. The CDR3 region has the DNA TGTGCCAGCAGCCAAACAGGGGCGAGCAATCAGCCCCAGCATTTT. V gene TRBV4-2 combines with J gene TRBJ1-5; 7 nucleotides align to TRBD1. This CDR3 spans 15 amino acids. Germline V gene lookup returns CDR1 LGHNA and CDR2 YNFKEQ. The J segment lost 1 base and the V segment lost 2 bases, leaving 2 bases of the junction unmatched.

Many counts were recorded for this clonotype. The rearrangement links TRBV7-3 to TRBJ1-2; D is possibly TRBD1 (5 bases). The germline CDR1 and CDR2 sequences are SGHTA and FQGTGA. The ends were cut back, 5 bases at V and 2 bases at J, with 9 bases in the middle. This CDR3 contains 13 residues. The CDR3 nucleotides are TGTGCCAGCAGCCCGGACAAAAACTATGGCTACACCTTC. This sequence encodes CASSPDKNYGYTF.

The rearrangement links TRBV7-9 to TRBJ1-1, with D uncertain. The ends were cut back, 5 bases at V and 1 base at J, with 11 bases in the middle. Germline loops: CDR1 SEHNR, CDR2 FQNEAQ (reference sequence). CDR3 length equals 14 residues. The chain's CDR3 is CASSPMSENTEAFF. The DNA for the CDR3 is TGTGCCAGCAGCCCCATGTCGGAGAACACTGAAGCTTTCTTT.

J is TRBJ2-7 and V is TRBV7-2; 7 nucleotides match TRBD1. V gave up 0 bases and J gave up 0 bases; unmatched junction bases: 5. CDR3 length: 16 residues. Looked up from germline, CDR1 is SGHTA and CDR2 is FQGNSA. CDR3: CASSLAGQQSSYEQYF. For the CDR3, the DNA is TGTGCCAGCAGCTTAGCGGGACAGCAATCCTCCTACGAGCAGTACTTC. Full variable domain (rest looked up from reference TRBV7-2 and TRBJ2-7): GAGVSQSPSNKVTEKGKDVELRCDPISGHTALYWYRQSLGQGLEFLIYFQGNSAPDKSGLPSDRFSAERTGGSVSTLTIQRTQQEDSAVYLCASSLAGQQSSYEQYFGPGTRLTVT.

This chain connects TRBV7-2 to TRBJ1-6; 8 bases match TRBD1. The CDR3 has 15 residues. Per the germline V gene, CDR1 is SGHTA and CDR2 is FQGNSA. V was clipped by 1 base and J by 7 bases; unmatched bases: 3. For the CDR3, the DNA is TGTGCCAGCAGCTTAGAGAACAGGGGGAATTCACCCCTCCACTTT. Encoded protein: CASSLENRGNSPLHF.